This T cell receptor beta chain was sequenced in a study of blood T cell repertoires in COVID-19. About the research overall: The United States, Italy and Spain provided the acute and convalescent COVID-19 samples. T cells, B-cell-depleted T cells, or PBMCs provided the cDNA or gDNA that served as material.

The germline V gene encodes CDR1 KGHSH and CDR2 LQKENI. With 0 bases removed from V and 3 bases from J, the gap between germline ends came to 14 bases. This CDR3 contains 16 residues. In the original processing: Reference gene primers were amplified, and this amplification served to estimate nucleated cell counts. Clones were read by immunoSEQ multiplex PCR, and TCRdb kept only the in-frame ones, dropping some. The DNA gave D and trimming, while V, J and clone size come from that table. The sample lists approximately 110,000 clones; about two thirds were seen once. The clonotype originates from a human donor with acute or convalescent COVID-19. The donor label of this sample is uncertain. Sequencing was carried out using peripheral blood. The rearrangement links TRBV18 to TRBJ1-1, with a weak D call TRBD1 (6 bases). In DNA, the CDR3 is TGTGCCAGCTCACCACCGCGGGGGGGGGCGGACACTGAAGCTTTCTTT. Amino acids: CASSPPRGGADTEAFF.